The 30 T cell receptor beta chains given below trace back to one sample, sequenced in a study of PD-1 blockade in classical Hodgkin lymphoma. Time point: cycle 4 day 1 (C4D1), after more than five weeks of nivolumab. Every patient experienced relapse after autologous stem cell transplantation, and brentuximab vedotin exposure varied. Libraries were prepared by immunoSEQ multiplex PCR; TCRdb keeps only in-frame clonotypes and omits some of them. In the table there are 50,000 or so clones, about three quarters of which are singletons. The source material was peripheral blood mononuclear cells (PBMCs), sampled before the fourth cycle of nivolumab. These receptors were collected from a human donor with classical Hodgkin lymphoma.

The chain is built from TRBV5-1 and TRBJ2-3; D is ambiguous. CDR1 and CDR2 from the germline V gene are SGHRS and YFSETQ. V lost 0 bases, J lost 2 bases, and 19 bases lay in between. The CDR3 is 18 amino acids. The CDR3 protein is CASSLGQQGSFITDTQYF. DNA for the CDR3: TGCGCCAGCAGCTTGGGCCAACAAGGCAGCTTTATCACAGATACGCAGTATTTT.

The rearrangement joins TRBV28 to TRBJ1-4; D call uncertain. Germline CDR1 reads MDHEN; CDR2 reads SYDVKM. The length of the CDR3 is 17 residues. The V end lost 5 bases, the J end lost 0 bases, and 16 bases lay between the germline ends. The CDR3 loop reads CASSTPDGSATNEKLFF. In DNA form, the CDR3 reads TGTGCCAGCAGTACCCCCGATGGGTCTGCAACTAATGAAAAACTGTTTTTT.

This clone was found a few times. The J gene is TRBJ1-2, the V gene TRBV2; a weak D match, TRBD1 (6 bases). The CDR3 covers 15 residues. Germline loops: CDR1 SNHLY, CDR2 FYNNEI. V lost 2 bases, J lost 4 bases, and 14 bases lay in between. The CDR3 protein is CASSENQGRSYGYTF. The CDR3 nucleotides read TGTGCCAGCAGTGAAAACCAGGGGCGCAGCTATGGCTACACCTTC.

The chain is built from TRBV10-1 and TRBJ2-3; unclear D gene. Germline assignment: CDR1 WNHNN and CDR2 SYGVQD (reference sequence). This CDR3 region has 13 residues. The germline V and J ends were trimmed by 6 bases and 8 bases, with 15 bases remaining between them. CDR3 sequence: CASSKEVAATQYF. Written as DNA, the CDR3 is TGCGCCAGCAGCAAAGAGGTGGCAGCTACGCAGTATTTT.

There are many counts of this clone. This chain connects TRBV5-1 to TRBJ2-3; 14 bases match TRBD2. Trimming cost V 3 bases and J 6 bases; bases outside gene matches: 3. CDR1 is SGHRS and CDR2 is YFSETQ in the germline V gene. The CDR3 extends over 15 amino acids. The CDR3: CASSSGLAGVDTQYF. CDR3 DNA: TGCGCCAGCAGCTCGGGACTAGCGGGAGTGGATACGCAGTATTTT.

The chain links TRBV7-6 to TRBJ2-5; 8 nucleotides line up with TRBD2. This CDR3 has 13 amino acids. Germline V gene sequence: CDR1 SGHVS, CDR2 FNYEAQ. With 10 bases clipped from V and 3 bases from J, the junction kept 7 bases outside the gene matches. CDR3 DNA sequence: TGTGCCACCTCAAGCGGGAGAGAAGAGACCCAGTACTTC. It is translated as CATSSGREETQYF. The whole variable domain, remainder taken from reference TRBV7-6 and TRBJ2-5, is GAGVSQSPRYKVTKRGQDVALRCDPISGHVSLYWYRQALGQGPEFLTYFNYEAQQDKSGLPNDRFSAERPEGSISTLTIQRTEQRDSAMYRCATSSGREETQYFGPGTRLLVL.

The genes are TRBV14 and TRBJ1-2; D might be TRBD1 (5 bases). Germline values: CDR1 SGHDN, CDR2 FVKESK. This CDR3 has 15 amino acids. Trimming pared 1 base from V and 8 bases from J, leaving 17 bases between. As DNA, the CDR3 is TGTGCCAGCAGCCAAGTAGGGGCGCGCAGGTGGGGCTACACCTTC. Amino acids: CASSQVGARRWGYTF.

This clone was seen once. The V and J genes are TRBV7-2 and TRBJ2-1; 10 positions match TRBD1. Trimming removed 5 bases from V and 6 bases from J; junction bases left unmatched: 10. The CDR3 consists of 16 residues. Germline CDR1 SGHTA, CDR2 FQGNSA. The CDR3 is CASSLIRDRGFNEQFF. CDR3 DNA: TGTGCCAGCAGCCTAATACGGGACAGGGGCTTCAATGAGCAGTTCTTC.

V usage is TRBV19 and J usage is TRBJ2-7, with unresolved D. The CDR3 sequence is 11 residues long. Trimming shortened V by 4 bases and J by 4 bases, and 5 bases separated the two germline ends. Looked up from germline, CDR1 is LNHDA and CDR2 is SQIVND (reference sequence). In nucleotides, the CDR3 is TGTGCCAGTAGTAGCAGGTACGAGCAGTACTTC. The encoded protein is CASSSRYEQYF.

The genes are TRBV28 and TRBJ1-2; D is unclear. This CDR3 has 14 amino acids. Germline V gene lookup returns CDR1 MDHEN and CDR2 SYDVKM. The germline V and J ends were trimmed by 6 bases and 11 bases, with 22 bases remaining between them. As DNA, the CDR3 is TGTGCCAGCAGGCCATCCGTGGTCCTTCTGAGGTACACCTTC. As protein: CASRPSVVLLRYTF.

CDR3 nucleotides: TGTGCTAGCCGAGAAGTCGACAATGAGCAGTTCTTC. It codes for CASREVDNEQFF. J is TRBJ2-1 and V is TRBV12-5; D is undetermined. The CDR3 contains 12 residues. V was shortened by 9 bases and J by 5 bases, with 11 bases between the two germline ends. The germline V gene encodes CDR1 LGHNT and CDR2 FRNRAP.

This rearrangement joins TRBV6-5 to TRBJ1-2; no reliable D call. The CDR3 is made up of 13 amino acids. V was trimmed by 10 bases and J by 5 bases, leaving 17 bases between them. In germline, CDR1 is MNHEY, CDR2 SVGAGI. DNA of the CDR3: TGTGCCACCAGGCCCCCCGGCTGGTATGGCTACACCTTC. Translation gives CATRPPGWYGYTF.

This clone appeared once. V gene TRBV5-3 combines with J gene TRBJ2-7, with 8 bases fitting TRBD1. TRBV5-3 is classed as an ORF, of uncertain function. V lost 3 bases to trimming and J lost 5 bases; unmatched junction nucleotides: 10. The CDR3 covers 15 residues. CDR3 sequence: CARSCSGTGLNEQYF. In nucleotides, the CDR3 is TGTGCCAGAAGCTGCTCCGGGACAGGTCTTAACGAGCAGTACTTC.

The chain has TRBV2 and TRBJ1-6, with 9 bases identical to TRBD1. Germline CDR1 and CDR2: SNHLY and FYNNEI. The CDR3 covers 14 residues. The V and J ends lost 9 bases and 7 bases, in that order; junction bases with no gene match: 7. This chain's CDR3 is CASLRDRDNSPLHF. CDR3 sequence (DNA): TGTGCCAGTCTCCGGGACAGGGACAATTCACCCCTCCACTTT.

V is TRBV5-6 and J is TRBJ1-1; D is unclear. Trimming left V 0 bases short and J 0 bases short, with 9 bases between. Germline V gene data show CDR1 as SGHDT and CDR2 as YYEEEE. This CDR3 spans 15 amino acids. The CDR3 DNA follows: TGTGCCAGCAGCTTGGTGGAGCTTATGAACACTGAAGCTTTCTTT. Protein: CASSLVELMNTEAFF.

The chain carries TRBV29-1 and TRBJ2-1; D remains ambiguous. This CDR3 has 14 amino acids. The V and J ends lost 7 bases and 7 bases respectively, with 20 bases between them. Germline CDR1 SQVTM, CDR2 ANQGSEA. CDR3 sequence reads: CSANDQFVRNEQFF. For the CDR3, the DNA is TGCAGCGCCAACGATCAGTTCGTGAGAAATGAGCAGTTCTTC.

The V and J genes are TRBV5-1 and TRBJ2-1, with 7 bases lining up with TRBD2. The CDR3 runs to 14 residues. V dropped 0 bases and J dropped 5; count of bases not matched to a gene: 2. Germline V gives CDR1 SGHRS, CDR2 YFSETQ. CDR3 sequence reads: CASSLGGRDNEQFF. DNA of the CDR3: TGCGCCAGCAGCTTGGGAGGGAGGGACAATGAGCAGTTCTTC.

The chain links TRBV28 to TRBJ2-7; D unresolved. This CDR3 has 14 residues. Germline V gene sequence: CDR1 MDHEN, CDR2 SYDVKM. V lost 3 bases, J lost 6 bases, and 15 bases lay in between. The CDR3 here is CASSLDAAPAEQYF. CDR3 coding DNA: TGTGCCAGCAGTTTGGACGCGGCACCGGCCGAGCAGTACTTC.

The V and J genes are TRBV2 and TRBJ2-1, with 8 bases matching TRBD2. Germline V CDR1 and CDR2: SNHLY, FYNNEI. This CDR3 is built from 15 residues. V was clipped by 8 bases and J by 0 bases; unmatched bases: 6. The CDR3 loop is CASGERESSYNEQFF. CDR3 nucleotides: TGTGCCAGCGGGGAGCGGGAGAGCTCCTACAATGAGCAGTTCTTC.

This chain connects TRBV7-3 to TRBJ2-3; D is ambiguous. Germline V lookup: CDR1 SGHTA, CDR2 FQGTGA. The CDR3 contains 11 residues. Deletions cut 2 bases from V and 6 bases from J, with 3 bases between. Here the CDR3 DNA reads TGTGCCAGCAGCTTAGCTGATACGCAGTATTTT. It translates to CASSLADTQYF.

This CDR3 reads CASSLSTTGVYGYTF. As DNA, the CDR3 is TGCGCCAGCAGCTTGTCCACTACAGGGGTATATGGCTACACCTTC. The V call is TRBV5-1, the J call TRBJ1-2, with 7 bases that match TRBD1. V lost 1 base, J lost 5 bases, and 8 bases stayed unmatched. CDR1 and CDR2 from the germline V gene are SGHRS and YFSETQ. This CDR3 comprises 15 residues. Supplemented by reference TRBV5-1 and TRBJ1-2, the full variable domain reads KAGVTQTPRYLIKTRGQQVTLSCSPISGHRSVSWYQQTPGQGLQFLFEYFSETQRNKGNFPGRFSGRQFSNSRSEMNVSTLELGDSALYLCASSLSTTGVYGYTFGSGTRLTVV.

The V call is TRBV5-1, the J call TRBJ2-7; 14 nucleotides agree with TRBD2. Per the germline V gene, CDR1 is SGHRS and CDR2 is YFSETQ. The CDR3 extends over 17 amino acids. The ends lost 1 base at V and 9 bases at J; junction bases unmatched: 12. The CDR3 protein is CASSLLPGTSGSQVQYF. In nucleotides, the CDR3 is TGCGCCAGCAGCTTGCTACCGGGGACTAGCGGGAGTCAAGTGCAGTACTTC.

This clone has only a few counts. V gene TRBV28 combines with J gene TRBJ2-5; D not certain. Germline CDR1 and CDR2: MDHEN and SYDVKM. Trimming stripped 5 bases from V and 5 bases from J, with 9 bases between. The CDR3 is 12 amino acids. Here the CDR3 reads CASSRQRETQYF. The CDR3 DNA reads as TGTGCCAGCAGTCGCCAGAGGGAGACCCAGTACTTC.

This clone appeared once. The sample carries other DNA sequences with the same CDR3. The chain couples TRBV5-1 to TRBJ2-5, with 8 bases lining up with TRBD1. Looked up from germline, CDR1 is SGHRS and CDR2 is YFSETQ. V lost 3 bases, J lost 1 base, and 5 bases stayed unmatched. The CDR3 has 15 residues. The CDR3 DNA reads as TGCGCCAGCAGCTCGGACAGGGTGGGCCAAGAGACCCAGTACTTC. Translation gives CASSSDRVGQETQYF.

The rearrangement links TRBV7-3 to TRBJ2-7, with 12 nucleotides matching TRBD2. Trimming cost V 6 bases and J 7 bases; bases outside gene matches: 13. The CDR3 is made up of 16 amino acids. Germline CDR1 SGHTA, CDR2 FQGTGA. The CDR3 reads CASSLSRTSGIEEQYF. CDR3 nucleotide sequence: TGTGCCAGCAGTTTATCCAGGACTAGCGGGATCGAGGAGCAGTACTTC.

This chain connects TRBV18 to TRBJ2-1, with 7 nucleotides matching TRBD2. Trimming at V came to 0 bases and at J to 5 bases, leaving 10 bases not matched to a gene. Per germline, CDR1 KGHSH and CDR2 LQKENI. The CDR3 has 17 residues. As DNA, the CDR3 is TGTGCCAGCTCACCACCGAGGTCTAGCGGACCGGACAATGAGCAGTTCTTC. Its protein product is CASSPPRSSGPDNEQFF.

V gene TRBV9 combines with J gene TRBJ1-5, with a weak D call TRBD1 (5 bases). The length of the CDR3 is 15 residues. V dropped 0 bases and J dropped 6 bases, with 13 bases sitting between them. CDR1 SGDLS and CDR2 YYNGEE come from the germline V gene. The CDR3 coding sequence is TGTGCCAGCAGCGTAGACTTGGGGGTAGGTCAGCCCCAGCATTTT. It yields the protein CASSVDLGVGQPQHF.

J is TRBJ1-4 and V is TRBV5-4; 12 nucleotides line up with TRBD1. Germline loops: CDR1 SGHNT, CDR2 YYREEE (reference sequence). V gave up 3 bases and J gave up 7 bases; unmatched junction bases: 1. The CDR3 loop spans 14 amino acids. The CDR3 protein is CASSWDRGREKLFF. The CDR3 region has the DNA TGTGCCAGCAGCTGGGACAGGGGGCGTGAAAAACTGTTTTTT. The variable domain in full, completed from reference TRBV5-4 and TRBJ1-4, reads ETGVTQSPTHLIKTRGQQVTLRCSSQSGHNTVSWYQQALGQGPQFIFQYYREEENGRGNFPPRFSGLQFPNYSSELNVNALELDDSALYLCASSWDRGREKLFFGSGTQLSVL.

The V gene is TRBV10-3, the J gene TRBJ2-1; D perhaps matches TRBD2 (5 bases). Germline lookup yields CDR1 ENHRY and CDR2 SYGVKD. The CDR3 is 11 residues long. V was clipped by 6 bases and J by 8 bases, with 8 bases between them. As DNA, the CDR3 is TGTGCCATCAGAACCGGGGATGAGCAGTTCTTC. Its protein product is CAIRTGDEQFF.

V and J are TRBV27 and TRBJ1-2; tentative D call: TRBD1 (5 bases). This CDR3 spans 13 amino acids. From germline, CDR1 is MNHEY and CDR2 SMNVEV (reference sequence). V lost 3 bases and J lost 4, with 9 bases in between. The CDR3 bases are TGTGCCAGCAGTTTGCAGGGCCCCTATGGCTACACCTTC. Its translation: CASSLQGPYGYTF.